This TCR beta chain was found in a study of read filtering for tumor transcriptome and immune sequencing. Across the study: RNA-seq yielded only about 75 to 1,400 TCR reads, IR-seq about 3.5 to 10.27 million.

From approximately 400 ng of RNA, a library with molecular barcoded alpha/delta and beta/gamma adaptors was made. TCRdb redid the calling of the reads with MiXCR, one entry per CDR3 protein. The sample yields some 120,000 distinct CDR3 sequences, 13% seen once. Findings of the study overall: Roughly four fifths of IR-seq clonotypes had one read, totaling 3% to 4% of reads; RNA-seq: roughly 76% and 46%.

This clonotype appeared many times. What it binds is not known. The trim removed 5 bases at V and 8 bases at J, leaving 5 bases unmatched. The CDR3 is 13 residues long. From germline, CDR1 is LNHNV and CDR2 YYDKDF (reference sequence). The source material was a population of CD138-negative cells sorted from bone marrow. The receptor's source is a donor aged 40 or over with multiple myeloma. This sequence joins TRBV15 and TRBJ2-3; 9 positions match TRBD2. CDR3 sequence reads: CATSFIAGVTQYF. In DNA form, the CDR3 reads TGTGCCACCAGCTTCATAGCGGGAGTTACGCAGTATTTT.